A single sample gave rise to the 29 T cell receptor beta chains below, sequenced in a study of cytomegalovirus exposure and HLA in healthy donors. Primers for the PCR totalled 60 Vbeta and 13 Jbeta. Profiling relied on immunoSEQ multiplex PCR, and the TCRdb table lists in-frame clones only, not all of them. The sample lists under 150,000 clones; 82% were seen once. The sequenced material came from PBMCs. The receptor source for this set is a woman under 30 in good health and CMV-seronegative.

The table lists this clone with a count of one. The chain joins TRBV28 to TRBJ1-2; 11 nucleotides align to TRBD1. The germline V gene has CDR1 MDHEN and CDR2 SYDVKM. The CDR3 runs 14 residues. V lost 3 bases to trimming and J lost 7 bases; unmatched junction nucleotides: 4. The CDR3 spells CASSLDRGPAGYTF. CDR3 coding DNA: TGTGCCAGCAGTTTGGACAGGGGGCCCGCTGGCTACACCTTC.

This clone has a single count. V usage is TRBV9 and J usage is TRBJ1-2; D uncertain. Germline CDR1 and CDR2: SGDLS and YYNGEE. The CDR3 is made up of 14 amino acids. Trimming took 3 bases from V and 4 from J, leaving 13 bases between them. The CDR3 loop reads CASSASSLSYGYTF. CDR3 nucleotides: TGTGCCAGCAGCGCATCCTCGCTGAGCTATGGCTACACCTTC.

This clone has a single count. The chain links TRBV7-8 to TRBJ2-1; maybe TRBD2 (6 bases). The length of the CDR3 is 14 residues. With 7 bases removed from V and 9 bases from J, the gap between germline ends came to 19 bases. In germline, CDR1 is SGHVS, CDR2 FQNEAQ. The CDR3 region is CASKKDAGGFEQFF. The DNA of the CDR3 is TGTGCCAGCAAGAAGGACGCCGGGGGTTTTGAGCAGTTCTTC.

This chain links TRBV28 with TRBJ2-5; unclear D gene. V lost 4 bases and J 7 bases, leaving 10 bases between the germline ends. Germline V gene lookup returns CDR1 MDHEN and CDR2 SYDVKM. The CDR3 runs to 12 residues. This CDR3 is CASSSSVRTQYF. Written as DNA, the CDR3 is TGTGCCAGCAGTTCCTCAGTACGGACCCAGTACTTC.

CDR3 sequence: CASSQEGTGGYQPQHF. CDR3 nucleotides: TGCGCCAGCAGCCAAGAAGGGACAGGGGGTTATCAGCCCCAGCATTTT. This chain connects TRBV4-1 to TRBJ1-5; 11 positions agree with TRBD1. Germline trimming cut 0 bases from V and 5 bases from J; bases unmatched to any gene: 3. Germline V gene data show CDR1 as MGHRA and CDR2 as YSYEKL. CDR3 length: 16 amino acids.

This chain connects TRBV18 to TRBJ2-7; D is possibly TRBD2 (5 bases). Between the trimmed V and J ends, which lost 2 bases and 7 bases, there was a span of 12 bases. CDR1 KGHSH and CDR2 LQKENI come from the germline V gene. The CDR3 totals 13 residues. CDR3: CASSPSGPEEQYF. The CDR3 DNA is TGTGCCAGCTCACCAAGCGGACCAGAAGAGCAGTACTTC.

This clone was picked up a small number of times. One end of the junction varies from germline; a read error may be responsible. The chain couples TRBV7-7 to TRBJ2-3; a possible D gene is TRBD2 (5 bases). The CDR3 has 15 residues. Germline V gives CDR1 SSHAT, CDR2 FNYEAQ (reference sequence). The DNA of the CDR3 is TGTGCTAGCAGCTCAGGACGGGGTCCATCGGATACGCAGTATTTT. This codes for CASSSGRGPSDTQYF.

The chain has TRBV6-1 and TRBJ2-3, with D hard to call. The germline V and J ends were trimmed by 1 base and 0 bases, with 11 bases remaining between them. CDR3 length: 16 amino acids. Looked up from germline, CDR1 is MNHNS and CDR2 is SASEGT. The CDR3 DNA reads as TGTGCCAGCAGTGAAGGAAGCTATCTAAGCACAGATACGCAGTATTTT. Its protein is CASSEGSYLSTDTQYF.

J is TRBJ1-2 and V is TRBV9; 7 bases agree with TRBD1. Germline CDR1 SGDLS, CDR2 YYNGEE. This CDR3 comprises 14 residues. The trim removed 3 bases at V and 6 bases at J, leaving 8 bases unmatched. This CDR3 is CASSASTGINGYTF. CDR3 DNA: TGTGCCAGCAGCGCCTCGACAGGGATCAATGGCTACACCTTC.

This chain connects TRBV2 to TRBJ1-2; 7 bases fit TRBD1. The trim removed 3 bases at V and 4 bases at J, leaving 5 bases unmatched. CDR3 length equals 14 residues. Germline CDR1 is SNHLY and CDR2 is FYNNEI. Written as DNA, the CDR3 is TGTGCCAGCAGTGAGAGGGGGCCTCCCTATGGCTACACCTTC. Protein: CASSERGPPYGYTF.

The gene calls are TRBV5-5 and TRBJ1-1; 9 bases agree with TRBD1. V gave up 4 bases and J gave up 7 bases; unmatched junction bases: 11. Germline CDR1 and CDR2: SGHKS and YYEKEE (reference sequence). This CDR3 contains 15 residues. CDR3 DNA: TGTGCCAGCAGCCCCTACAGGGGGCGGGTTAATGAAGCTTTCTTT. Amino acid sequence: CASSPYRGRVNEAFF.

The chain has TRBV9 and TRBJ2-3; 7 bases align to TRBD2. CDR1 is SGDLS, CDR2 YYNGEE, per germline. J lost 4 bases, V lost 0 bases, and 5 bases had no gene match. The CDR3 contains 15 residues. As DNA, the CDR3 is TGTGCCAGCAGCGTAGATTTGACTAGCCCAGATACGCAGTATTTT. This translates into CASSVDLTSPDTQYF.

The chain couples TRBV19 to TRBJ1-1; TRBD1 is a possible D gene (5 bases). V lost 6 bases and J lost 8, with 13 bases in between. The germline CDR1 and CDR2 sequences are LNHDA and SQIVND (reference sequence). The CDR3 extends over 12 amino acids. CDR3 DNA: TGTGCCAGTAGACCCCAGGGTTGGGAAGCTTTCTTT. Amino acids: CASRPQGWEAFF.

This chain connects TRBV4-2 to TRBJ1-2, with 10 bases aligning to TRBD1. Unmatched junction bases numbered 5, after V lost 5 bases and J lost 2 bases. Germline CDR1 LGHNA, CDR2 YNFKEQ. This CDR3 region has 15 residues. The CDR3 DNA reads TGTGCCAGCAGCTTGGACAGGGGGGGGAACTATGGCTACACCTTC. Its protein product is CASSLDRGGNYGYTF.

This rearrangement joins TRBV11-3 to TRBJ2-5; weak D call: TRBD1 (6 bases). The CDR3 runs 14 residues. The germline V gene has CDR1 SGHNT and CDR2 YENEEA. Between the trimmed V and J ends, which lost 5 bases and 1 base, there was a span of 11 bases. This chain's CDR3 is CASSPTGLQETQYF. The CDR3 region has the DNA TGTGCCAGCAGCCCGACAGGTCTCCAAGAGACCCAGTACTTC.

The V call is TRBV19, the J call TRBJ1-2; TRBD1 aligns across 9 bases. Per the germline V gene, CDR1 is LNHDA and CDR2 is SQIVND (reference sequence). This CDR3 spans 14 amino acids. The J segment lost 7 bases and the V segment lost 5 bases, leaving 8 bases of the junction unmatched. The CDR3 nucleotides read TGTGCCAGTAGTCTTAAAACAGGGGGCTCTGGCTACACCTTC. Its translation: CASSLKTGGSGYTF.

The gene calls are TRBV9 and TRBJ2-2, with 7 bases aligning to TRBD1. This CDR3 contains 15 residues. CDR1 is SGDLS, CDR2 YYNGEE, per germline. Trimming cost V 4 bases and J 3 bases; bases outside gene matches: 6. CDR3: CASSPRDSYTGELFF. CDR3 nucleotide sequence: TGTGCCAGCAGCCCCAGGGACAGCTACACCGGGGAGCTGTTTTTT.

The chain carries TRBV7-6 and TRBJ2-5; the match to TRBD2 covers 13 bases. The germline V gene encodes CDR1 SGHVS and CDR2 FNYEAQ. This CDR3 has 21 residues. Trimming took 2 bases from V and 6 from J; bases not matched to a gene: 21. CDR3 amino acids: CASSLPSGTGLAGQPRQTQYF. The CDR3 DNA sequence: TGTGCCAGCAGCTTACCATCCGGGACGGGACTAGCGGGACAACCTCGACAGACCCAGTACTTC.

The chain uses TRBV5-1 and TRBJ2-5; a weak D match, TRBD1 (6 bases). This CDR3 is 13 amino acids long. V shed 3 bases and J shed 7 bases, with 13 bases lying between them. Germline CDR1 SGHRS, CDR2 YFSETQ. This CDR3 reads CASSSQGMGTQYF. CDR3 DNA sequence: TGCGCCAGCAGCTCACAGGGTATGGGGACCCAGTACTTC.

This chain connects TRBV28 to TRBJ2-2; D not resolved. Trimming pared 3 bases from V and 0 bases from J, leaving 17 bases between. Germline loops: CDR1 MDHEN, CDR2 SYDVKM. The CDR3 covers 18 residues. The CDR3 loop reads CASSFESARLPNTGELFF. The CDR3 DNA follows: TGTGCCAGCAGTTTTGAATCGGCCAGGCTACCGAACACCGGGGAGCTGTTTTTT.

The gene calls are TRBV13 and TRBJ2-1, with 7 positions matching TRBD1. Germline trimming cut 1 base from V and 12 bases from J; bases unmatched to any gene: 3. This CDR3 spans 12 amino acids. Germline CDR1 PRHDT, CDR2 FYEKMQ (reference sequence). The chain's CDR3 is CASSLDRGTQFF. In DNA, the CDR3 is TGTGCCAGCAGCTTAGACAGGGGAACGCAGTTCTTC.

This chain links TRBV5-6 with TRBJ2-1; TRBD1 is a possible D gene (6 bases). V lost 4 bases to trimming and J lost 3 bases, with 14 bases between them. This CDR3 spans 15 amino acids. The V gene's germline CDR1 is SGHDT and CDR2 YYEEEE. The CDR3 is CASSPRQDHYNEQFF. CDR3 bases: TGTGCCAGCAGCCCGAGACAGGATCACTACAATGAGCAGTTCTTC. Filled out from reference TRBV5-6 and TRBJ2-1, the complete variable domain reads DAGVTQSPTHLIKTRGQQVTLRCSPKSGHDTVSWYQQALGQGPQFIFQYYEEEERQRGNFPDRFSGHQFPNYSSELNVNALLLGDSALYLCASSPRQDHYNEQFFGPGTRLTVL.

The J gene is TRBJ2-1, the V gene TRBV5-1; D is possibly TRBD2 (5 bases). This CDR3 region has 16 residues. Trimming cost V 2 bases and J 7 bases, with 19 bases left between them. The germline V gene encodes CDR1 SGHRS and CDR2 YFSETQ. CDR3 sequence (DNA): TGCGCCAGCAGCTTTATAACACTAGTATCAGGAAATGAGCAGTTCTTC. As protein: CASSFITLVSGNEQFF.

The CDR3 loop is CASSLGQGSEKLFF. Written as DNA, the CDR3 is TGCGCCAGCAGCTTGGGGCAGGGTAGTGAAAAACTGTTTTTT. This chain connects TRBV5-1 to TRBJ1-4, with D tentatively TRBD1 (5 bases). Germline CDR1 SGHRS, CDR2 YFSETQ. Trimming removed 0 bases at V and 7 bases at J, with 10 bases between. The CDR3 runs to 14 residues.

A single count supports this clone. The chain is built from TRBV18 and TRBJ2-1; 8 bases align to TRBD1. The V gene end was trimmed by 0 bases and the J gene end by 5 bases; junction bases not matched to a gene: 6. CDR1 and CDR2 (germline): KGHSH, LQKENI. This CDR3 contains 16 residues. CDR3 nucleotide sequence: TGTGCCAGCTCACCACCAGCAGGGGGCCCAGACAATGAGCAGTTCTTC. Translating gives CASSPPAGGPDNEQFF.

V usage is TRBV12-2 and J usage is TRBJ1-4. TRBV12-2 is marked as a pseudogene. CDR3 length: 15 amino acids. The CDR3 DNA reads as TGTGCAAGTCGCTTAGCCGCCCGGGAAAATGAAAAACTGTTTTTT. It yields the protein CASRLAARENEKLFF.

This clone has just a few counts. This chain links TRBV5-1 with TRBJ1-5; 11 positions agree with TRBD1. Germline trimming cut 5 bases from V and 7 bases from J; bases unmatched to any gene: 8. The germline CDR1 and CDR2 sequences are SGHRS and YFSETQ. There are 15 residues in the CDR3. CDR3 region: CASSPGQGAGQPQHF. In nucleotides, the CDR3 is TGCGCCAGCAGTCCCGGACAGGGGGCTGGACAGCCCCAGCATTTT.

This chain connects TRBV11-3 to TRBJ1-4; tentatively, D is TRBD1 (6 bases). The germline V gene has CDR1 SGHNT and CDR2 YENEEA. This CDR3 region has 15 residues. Trimming pared 3 bases from V and 5 bases from J, leaving 13 bases between. The CDR3 region has the DNA TGTGCCAGCAGCTTCCCGGACGGACAGAATGAAAAACTGTTTTTT. Translation: CASSFPDGQNEKLFF. Full variable domain (outside the CDR3, taken from reference TRBV11-3 and TRBJ1-4): EAGVVQSPRYKIIEKKQPVAFWCNPISGHNTLYWYLQNLGQGPELLIRYENEEAVDDSQLPKDRFSAERLKGVDSTLKIQPAELGDSAVYLCASSFPDGQNEKLFFGSGTQLSVL.

J is TRBJ1-3 and V is TRBV2; D gene uncertain. The CDR3 length is 13 residues. Trimming took 7 bases from V and 0 from J, leaving 7 bases between them. Germline V CDR1 and CDR2: SNHLY, FYNNEI. In nucleotides, the CDR3 is TGTGCCAGCACGCCGAGCTCTGGAAACACCATATATTTT. Encoded protein: CASTPSSGNTIYF. The whole variable domain, remainder taken from reference TRBV2 and TRBJ1-3, is EPEVTQTPSHQVTQMGQEVILRCVPISNHLYFYWYRQILGQKVEFLVSFYNNEISEKSEIFDDQFSVERPDGSNFTLKIRSTKLEDSAMYFCASTPSSGNTIYFGEGSWLTVV.